This is a list of T cell receptor beta chains from one sample in a study of cytomegalovirus exposure and HLA in healthy donors. This table comes from immunoSEQ multiplex PCR, and its TCRdb copy is limited to in-frame clones, with some not included. The data hold 160,000 or so clones, with 80% to 90% observed a single time. Material: PBMCs. These receptors all come from a woman under 30 in good health and CMV-seronegative. Both conserved end residues are part of each CDR3. A D gene is named only where the DNA matches it firmly. The size of a clone is reported for some rows only, either as once, few or many, or as a class for expanded clones.

V gene	clone size	D gene	J gene	CDR3 protein	CDR3 DNA
TRBV20-1	few	.	TRBJ2-1	CSAREGGQFF	TGCAGTGCTAGAGAGGGAGGGCAGTTCTTC
TRBV5-1	.	.	TRBJ1-2	CASSPRGYGYTF	TGCGCCAGCAGCCCTAGGGGGTATGGCTACACCTTC
TRBV6-1	.	.	TRBJ2-5	CASRGPNQETQYF	TGTGCCAGCAGGGGGCCCAACCAAGAGACCCAGTACTTC
TRBV5-1	.	.	TRBJ2-1	CASRLRSILELYSSNEQFF	TGCGCCAGCAGACTACGGTCGATCTTGGAGCTCTACTCCAGCAATGAGCAGTTCTTC
TRBV5-1	.	TRBD2	TRBJ2-1	CASSYKTGINLAGAGNEQFF	TGCGCCAGCAGCTATAAGACAGGGATAAACCTAGCGGGAGCTGGAAATGAGCAGTTCTTC
TRBV28	.	TRBD1	TRBJ2-1	CASRFGQGTDNEQFF	TGTGCCAGCAGATTTGGACAGGGGACTGACAATGAGCAGTTCTTC
TRBV5-1	.	TRBD1	TRBJ1-4	CASSLGDSDNEKLFF	TGCGCCAGCAGCTTGGGGGACAGCGATAATGAAAAACTGTTTTTT
TRBV6-6	.	.	TRBJ2-7	CASSQPQGAYEQYF	TGTGCCAGCAGTCAACCACAGGGAGCATACGAGCAGTACTTC
TRBV9	.	.	TRBJ2-7	CASSVGYEQYF	TGTGCCAGCAGCGTAGGGTACGAGCAGTACTTC
TRBV28	.	TRBD1	TRBJ2-2	CASSLSDRANGELFF	TGTGCCAGCAGTTTATCGGACAGGGCGAACGGGGAGCTGTTTTTT
TRBV7-8	.	TRBD1	TRBJ2-6	CAEQGSGANVLTF	TGTGCCGAACAGGGGTCTGGGGCCAACGTCCTGACTTTC
TRBV6-5	few	.	TRBJ1-4	CASSEVTDEKLFF	TGTGCCAGCTCGGAGGTGACGGATGAAAAACTGTTTTTT
TRBV5-1	few	TRBD1	TRBJ2-2	CASSLVGQGVAGELFF	TGCGCCAGCAGCCTGGTGGGACAGGGAGTAGCCGGGGAGCTGTTTTTT
TRBV5-6	once	.	TRBJ1-6	CASRPRGGSYNSPLHF	TGTGCCAGCAGACCTAGGGGGGGCTCCTATAATTCACCCCTCCACTTT
TRBV9	.	.	TRBJ2-7	CASSVAPDGGYYEQYF	TGTGCCAGCAGCGTAGCTCCCGATGGCGGATACTACGAGCAGTACTTC
TRBV5-1	.	TRBD1	TRBJ1-1	CASSLTGDTEAFF	TGCGCCAGCAGCTTGACAGGGGACACTGAAGCTTTCTTT
TRBV28	.	TRBD2	TRBJ2-2	CASSSGTRGSGELFF	TGTGCCAGCAGTTCCGGGACTAGGGGCTCGGGGGAGCTGTTTTTT
TRBV28	.	.	TRBJ2-5	CASSLWGGGEETQYF	TGTGCCAGCAGTTTATGGGGAGGAGGGGAGGAGACCCAGTACTTC
TRBV21-1	.	.	TRBJ2-5	CASSKGLAGGPGETQYF	TGTGCCAGCAGCAAAGGTCTAGCGGGAGGGCCGGGAGAGACCCAGTACTTC
TRBV5-1	.	TRBD2	TRBJ2-3	CASSTGGREDTQYF	TGCGCCAGCAGCACGGGGGGGCGGGAAGATACGCAGTATTTT
TRBV28	.	TRBD2	TRBJ2-1	CASSPPGLAGKYEQFF	TGTGCCAGCAGCCCCCCGGGACTAGCGGGAAAGTATGAGCAGTTCTTC
TRBV4-3	.	.	TRBJ1-1	CASSQAGVPNTEAFF	TGCGCCAGCAGCCAAGCAGGGGTACCGAACACTGAAGCTTTCTTT
TRBV19	once	TRBD1	TRBJ2-1	CASSIGGTGGEQFF	TGTGCCAGTAGTATAGGGGGGACAGGAGGCGAGCAGTTCTTC
TRBV28	.	.	TRBJ2-1	CASNVASYDEQFF	TGTGCCAGCAATGTAGCCTCATACGATGAGCAGTTCTTC
TRBV4-3	.	.	TRBJ2-2	CASSQGANPGELFF	TGCGCCAGCAGCCAGGGGGCAAACCCCGGGGAGCTGTTTTTT
TRBV5-4	.	.	TRBJ1-1	CASSPTSGGRTEAFF	TGTGCCAGCAGCCCTACCTCGGGGGGGCGGACTGAAGCTTTCTTT
TRBV2	.	.	TRBJ1-2	CASSVSSNYGYTF	TGTGCCAGCAGTGTATCCAGTAACTATGGCTACACCTTC
TRBV18	once	TRBD1	TRBJ1-5	CASSRNPGQGPPSSNQPQHF	TGTGCCAGCTCACGTAACCCGGGACAGGGCCCCCCTAGTAGCAATCAGCCCCAGCATTTT
TRBV27	once	.	TRBJ1-6	CASSLWTPNNSPLHF	TGTGCCAGCAGTTTATGGACACCGAATAATTCACCCCTCCACTTT
TRBV6-6	.	.	TRBJ1-1	CASISPTGTEAFF	TGTGCCAGCATTAGCCCTACAGGGACTGAAGCTTTCTTT
TRBV28	.	.	TRBJ1-4	CASSLLVGAGKLFF	TGTGCCAGCAGTTTACTGGTGGGAGCGGGAAAACTGTTTTTT
TRBV27	few	.	TRBJ2-5	CASSVSSDRLETQYF	TGTGCCAGCAGTGTATCTAGCGACCGGTTAGAGACCCAGTACTTC
TRBV6-5	.	TRBD1	TRBJ2-7	CASSTDRDGYEQYF	TGTGCCAGCAGCACGGACAGGGATGGCTACGAGCAGTACTTC
TRBV11-2	once	TRBD1	TRBJ2-1	CASSFRDRQYNEQFF	TGTGCCAGCAGCTTCCGGGACAGGCAATACAATGAGCAGTTCTTC
TRBV28	.	.	TRBJ2-3	CASSARDTPSTDTQYF	TGTGCCAGCAGTGCCCGTGACACTCCTAGCACAGATACGCAGTATTTT
TRBV9	.	.	TRBJ2-3	CASSPKLGTPQYF	TGTGCCAGCAGCCCCAAGCTCGGGACACCCCAGTATTTT
TRBV11-2	.	TRBD2	TRBJ2-7	CASSFSGGAGEQYF	TGTGCCAGCAGCTTTAGCGGGGGGGCCGGCGAGCAGTACTTC
TRBV19	.	TRBD2	TRBJ2-7	CASSSWTSGSSYEQYF	TGTGCCAGTAGTTCCTGGACTAGCGGGAGCTCCTACGAGCAGTACTTC
TRBV7-9	.	.	TRBJ1-3	CASSGSGNTIYF	TGTGCCAGCAGCGGGAGTGGAAACACCATATATTTT